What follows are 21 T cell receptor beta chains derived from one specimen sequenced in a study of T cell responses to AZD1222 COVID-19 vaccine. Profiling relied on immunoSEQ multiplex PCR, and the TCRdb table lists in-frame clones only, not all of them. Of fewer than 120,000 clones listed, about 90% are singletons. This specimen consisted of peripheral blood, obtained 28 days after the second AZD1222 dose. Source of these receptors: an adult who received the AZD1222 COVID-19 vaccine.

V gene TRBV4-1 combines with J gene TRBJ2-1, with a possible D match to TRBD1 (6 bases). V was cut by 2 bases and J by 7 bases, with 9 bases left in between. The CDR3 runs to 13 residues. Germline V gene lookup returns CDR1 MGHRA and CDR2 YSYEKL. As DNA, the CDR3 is TGCGCCAGCAGCCAACTCCAGGGGAATGAGCAGTTCTTC. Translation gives CASSQLQGNEQFF.

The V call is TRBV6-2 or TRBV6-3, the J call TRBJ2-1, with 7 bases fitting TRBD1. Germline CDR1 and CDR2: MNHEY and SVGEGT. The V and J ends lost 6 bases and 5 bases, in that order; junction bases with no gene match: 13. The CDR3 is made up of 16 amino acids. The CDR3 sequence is CASSQNRGSLDNEQFF. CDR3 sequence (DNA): TGTGCCAGCAGCCAGAACAGGGGAAGTTTGGACAATGAGCAGTTCTTC.

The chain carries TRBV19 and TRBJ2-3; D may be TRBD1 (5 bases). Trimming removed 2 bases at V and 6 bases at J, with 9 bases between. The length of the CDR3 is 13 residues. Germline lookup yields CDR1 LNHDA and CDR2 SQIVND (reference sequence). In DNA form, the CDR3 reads TGTGCCAGTAGTATAACAGGAACCGATACGCAGTATTTT. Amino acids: CASSITGTDTQYF.

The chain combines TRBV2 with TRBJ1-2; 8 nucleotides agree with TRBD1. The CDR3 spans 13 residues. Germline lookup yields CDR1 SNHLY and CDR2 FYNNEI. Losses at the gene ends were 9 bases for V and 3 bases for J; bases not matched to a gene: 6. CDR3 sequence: CARDQGADYGYTF. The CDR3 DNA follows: TGTGCCAGAGACCAGGGGGCGGACTATGGCTACACCTTC.

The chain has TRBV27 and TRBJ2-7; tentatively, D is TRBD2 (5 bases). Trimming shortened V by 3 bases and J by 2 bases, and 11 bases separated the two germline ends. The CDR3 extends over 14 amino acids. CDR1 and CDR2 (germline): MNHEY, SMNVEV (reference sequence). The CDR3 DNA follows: TGTGCCAGCAGTTTTGGAGGACCAACCTACGAGCAGTACTTC. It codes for CASSFGGPTYEQYF.

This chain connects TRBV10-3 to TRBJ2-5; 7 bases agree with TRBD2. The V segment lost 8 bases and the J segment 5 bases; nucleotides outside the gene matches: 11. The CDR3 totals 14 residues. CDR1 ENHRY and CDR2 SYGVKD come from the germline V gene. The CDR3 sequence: CAISRGGSGETQYF. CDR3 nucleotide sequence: TGTGCCATCTCCCGCGGCGGGAGTGGGGAGACCCAGTACTTC.

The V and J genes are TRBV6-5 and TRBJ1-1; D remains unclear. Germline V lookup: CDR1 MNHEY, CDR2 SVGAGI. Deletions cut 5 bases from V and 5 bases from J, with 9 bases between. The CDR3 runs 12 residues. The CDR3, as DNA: TGTGCCAGCAGTCGAACCTGGACTGAAGCTTTCTTT. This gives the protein CASSRTWTEAFF.

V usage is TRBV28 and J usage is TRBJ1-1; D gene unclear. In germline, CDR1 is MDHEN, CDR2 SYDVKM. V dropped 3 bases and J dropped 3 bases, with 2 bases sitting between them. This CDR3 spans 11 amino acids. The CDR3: CASSFYTEAFF. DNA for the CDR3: TGTGCCAGCAGTTTCTACACTGAAGCTTTCTTT.

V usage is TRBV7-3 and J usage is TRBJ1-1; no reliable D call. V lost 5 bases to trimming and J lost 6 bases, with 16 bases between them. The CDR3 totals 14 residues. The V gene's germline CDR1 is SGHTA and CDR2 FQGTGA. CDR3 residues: CASSAHNQKAEAFF. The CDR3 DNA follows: TGTGCCAGCAGCGCACACAACCAAAAGGCTGAAGCTTTCTTT.

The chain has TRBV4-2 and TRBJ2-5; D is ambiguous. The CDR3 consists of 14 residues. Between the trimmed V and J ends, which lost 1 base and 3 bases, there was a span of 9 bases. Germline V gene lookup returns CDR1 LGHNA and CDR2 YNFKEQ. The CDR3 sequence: CASSQGHSEETQYF. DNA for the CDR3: TGTGCCAGCAGCCAAGGGCACTCGGAAGAGACCCAGTACTTC.

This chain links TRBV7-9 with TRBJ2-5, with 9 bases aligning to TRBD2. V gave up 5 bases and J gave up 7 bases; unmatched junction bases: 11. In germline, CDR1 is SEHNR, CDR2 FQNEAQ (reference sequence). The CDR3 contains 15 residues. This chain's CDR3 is CASSPPSGDQGTQYF. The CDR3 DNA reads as TGTGCCAGCAGCCCCCCTAGCGGGGACCAGGGGACCCAGTACTTC.

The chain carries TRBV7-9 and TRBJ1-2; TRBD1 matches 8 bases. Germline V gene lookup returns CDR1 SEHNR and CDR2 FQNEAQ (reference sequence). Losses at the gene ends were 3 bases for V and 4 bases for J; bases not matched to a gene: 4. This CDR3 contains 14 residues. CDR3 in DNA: TGTGCCAGCAGCTTCTCAGGGGGCGTCTATGGCTACACCTTC. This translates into CASSFSGGVYGYTF. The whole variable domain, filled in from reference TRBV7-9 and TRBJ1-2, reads DTGVSQNPRHKITKRGQNVTFRCDPISEHNRLYWYRQTLGQGPEFLTYFQNEAQLEKSRLLSDRFSAERPKGSFSTLEIQRTEQGDSAMYLCASSFSGGVYGYTFGSGTRLTVV.

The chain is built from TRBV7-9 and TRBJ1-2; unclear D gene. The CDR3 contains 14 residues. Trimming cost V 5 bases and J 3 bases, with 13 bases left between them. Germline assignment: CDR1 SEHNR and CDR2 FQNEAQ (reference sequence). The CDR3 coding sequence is TGTGCCAGCAGCCCGTGGAGGGCTGACTATGGCTACACCTTC. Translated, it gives CASSPWRADYGYTF. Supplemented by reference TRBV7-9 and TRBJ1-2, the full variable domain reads DTGVSQNPRHKITKRGQNVTFRCDPISEHNRLYWYRQTLGQGPEFLTYFQNEAQLEKSRLLSDRFSAERPKGSFSTLEIQRTEQGDSAMYLCASSPWRADYGYTFGSGTRLTVV.

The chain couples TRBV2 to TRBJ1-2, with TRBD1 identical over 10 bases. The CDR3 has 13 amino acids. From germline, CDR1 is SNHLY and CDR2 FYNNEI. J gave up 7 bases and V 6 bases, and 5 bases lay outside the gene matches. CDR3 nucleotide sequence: TGTGCCAGCAGCGACAGGGGGCCCAGTGGCTACACCTTC. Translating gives CASSDRGPSGYTF.

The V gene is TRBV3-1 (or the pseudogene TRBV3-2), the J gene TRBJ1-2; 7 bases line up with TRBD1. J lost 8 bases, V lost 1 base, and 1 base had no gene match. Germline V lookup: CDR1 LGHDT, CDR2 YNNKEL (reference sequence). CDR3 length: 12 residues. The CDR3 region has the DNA TGTGCCAGCAGCCAAGGACAGGGAGGCTACACCTTC. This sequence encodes CASSQGQGGYTF.

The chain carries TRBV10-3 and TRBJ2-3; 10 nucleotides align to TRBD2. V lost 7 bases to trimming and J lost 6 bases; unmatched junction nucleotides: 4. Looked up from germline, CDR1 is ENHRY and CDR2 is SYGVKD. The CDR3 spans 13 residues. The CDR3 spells CAIMSGGVDTQYF. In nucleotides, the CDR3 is TGTGCCATCATGAGCGGGGGGGTCGATACGCAGTATTTT.

CDR3 in amino acids: CASSQTGMETQYF. CDR3 nucleotides: TGTGCCAGCAGTCAAACAGGGATGGAGACCCAGTACTTC. The chain employs TRBV12-3 or TRBV12-4 and TRBJ2-5; TRBD1 is a possible D gene (6 bases). V lost 5 bases to trimming and J lost 5 bases, with 12 bases between them. The CDR3 consists of 13 residues.

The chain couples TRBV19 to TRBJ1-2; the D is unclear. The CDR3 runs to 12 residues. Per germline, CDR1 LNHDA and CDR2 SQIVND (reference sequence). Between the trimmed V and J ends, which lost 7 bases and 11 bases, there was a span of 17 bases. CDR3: CASTSGRLRYTF. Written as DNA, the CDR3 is TGTGCCAGTACCTCGGGCCGCCTGAGGTACACCTTC. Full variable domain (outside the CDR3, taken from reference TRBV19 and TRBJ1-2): DGGITQSPKYLFRKEGQNVTLSCEQNLNHDAMYWYRQDPGQGLRLIYYSQIVNDFQKGDIAEGYSVSREKKESFPLTVTSAQKNPTAFYLCASTSGRLRYTFGSGTRLTVV.

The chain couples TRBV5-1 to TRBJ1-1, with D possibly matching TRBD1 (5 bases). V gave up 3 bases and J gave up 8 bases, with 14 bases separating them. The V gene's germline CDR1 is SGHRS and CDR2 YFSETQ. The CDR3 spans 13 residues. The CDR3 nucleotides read TGCGCCAGCAGCTCCCGGGACCCCGACGAAGCTTTCTTT. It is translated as CASSSRDPDEAFF. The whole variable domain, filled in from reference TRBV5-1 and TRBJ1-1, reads KAGVTQTPRYLIKTRGQQVTLSCSPISGHRSVSWYQQTPGQGLQFLFEYFSETQRNKGNFPGRFSGRQFSNSRSEMNVSTLELGDSALYLCASSSRDPDEAFFGQGTRLTVV.

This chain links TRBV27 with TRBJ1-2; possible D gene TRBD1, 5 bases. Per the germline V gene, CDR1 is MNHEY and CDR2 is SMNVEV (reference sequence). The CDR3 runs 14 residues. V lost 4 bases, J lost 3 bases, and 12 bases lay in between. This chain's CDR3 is CASSSPTADYGYTF. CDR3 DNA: TGTGCCAGCAGTTCCCCGACAGCTGACTATGGCTACACCTTC.

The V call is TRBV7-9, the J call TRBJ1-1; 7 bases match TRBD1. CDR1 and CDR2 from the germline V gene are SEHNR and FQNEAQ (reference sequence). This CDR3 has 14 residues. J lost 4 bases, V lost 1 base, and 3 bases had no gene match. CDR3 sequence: CASSLEGAGTEAFF. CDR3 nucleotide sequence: TGTGCCAGCAGCTTAGAGGGGGCGGGCACTGAAGCTTTCTTT. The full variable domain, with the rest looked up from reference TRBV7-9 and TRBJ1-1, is DTGVSQNPRHKITKRGQNVTFRCDPISEHNRLYWYRQTLGQGPEFLTYFQNEAQLEKSRLLSDRFSAERPKGSFSTLEIQRTEQGDSAMYLCASSLEGAGTEAFFGQGTRLTVV.